A single sample gave rise to the 6 T cell receptor beta chains below, sequenced in a study of blood T cell repertoires in COVID-19 (TCRdb year 2020). Library construction relied on the immunoSEQ multiplex PCR assay. The source is immuneACCESS, and TCRdb retained only in-frame sequences with V and J called. Part of the clones is not carried over; for the studies checked, unresolved V genes explain less than half of this, and the remainder is unexplained. The sample table records 25,000 to 35,000 clones; 88% of these occur just once. The top ten clones comprise roughly 28% of the sample. Input material: peripheral blood. These receptors originate from a human donor in a cohort sampled during active COVID-19.

This clone was seen once. The gene calls are TRBV5-1 and TRBJ2-5; D unresolved. The CDR3 is 14 residues long. Germline assignment: CDR1 SGHRS and CDR2 YFSETQ. The germline V and J ends were trimmed by 4 bases and 2 bases, with 12 bases remaining between them. CDR3 protein: CASSHSGLQETQYF. DNA of the CDR3: TGCGCCAGCAGCCACTCCGGGTTACAAGAGACCCAGTACTTC.

The chain links TRBV5-1 to TRBJ1-2; weak D call: TRBD1 (5 bases). The germline CDR1 and CDR2 sequences are SGHRS and YFSETQ. Trimming cost V 0 bases and J 5 bases, with 8 bases left between them. The CDR3 contains 13 residues. This CDR3 is CASSLATVYGYTF. DNA for the CDR3: TGCGCCAGCAGCTTGGCGACAGTGTATGGCTACACCTTC.

The chain recombines TRBV2 with TRBJ2-3; 7 bases map to TRBD2. V trimming: 7 bases; J trimming: 5 bases; junction bases outside the gene matches: 9. Germline lookup yields CDR1 SNHLY and CDR2 FYNNEI. The CDR3 is made up of 14 amino acids. The CDR3 nucleotides read TGTGCCAGCACCCACGGCGGGGGTGGAGATACGCAGTATTTT. As protein: CASTHGGGGDTQYF.

V usage is TRBV2 and J usage is TRBJ1-3; D ambiguous. Trimming left V 6 bases short and J 0 bases short, with 12 bases between. This CDR3 is built from 15 residues. Germline values: CDR1 SNHLY, CDR2 FYNNEI. CDR3 sequence reads: CASSPAGRSGNTIYF. The CDR3 bases are TGTGCCAGCAGCCCGGCAGGCCGCTCTGGAAACACCATATATTTT.

The chain has TRBV4-1 and TRBJ1-4, with D possibly matching TRBD1 (6 bases). Germline V CDR1 and CDR2: MGHRA, YSYEKL. V was shortened by 0 bases and J by 8 bases, with 19 bases between the two germline ends. The CDR3 loop spans 17 amino acids. The CDR3 is CASSQDFVGARGEKLFF. The CDR3 DNA follows: TGCGCCAGCAGCCAAGATTTCGTGGGGGCGCGAGGAGAAAAACTGTTTTTT.

The chain links TRBV6-5 to TRBJ2-6; D call uncertain. Trimming stripped 0 bases from V and 5 bases from J, with 8 bases between. This CDR3 region has 15 residues. Germline V lookup: CDR1 MNHEY, CDR2 SVGAGI. The chain's CDR3 is CASSYSNNRANVLTF. CDR3 nucleotide sequence: TGTGCCAGCAGTTACTCGAACAATCGGGCCAACGTCCTGACTTTC.